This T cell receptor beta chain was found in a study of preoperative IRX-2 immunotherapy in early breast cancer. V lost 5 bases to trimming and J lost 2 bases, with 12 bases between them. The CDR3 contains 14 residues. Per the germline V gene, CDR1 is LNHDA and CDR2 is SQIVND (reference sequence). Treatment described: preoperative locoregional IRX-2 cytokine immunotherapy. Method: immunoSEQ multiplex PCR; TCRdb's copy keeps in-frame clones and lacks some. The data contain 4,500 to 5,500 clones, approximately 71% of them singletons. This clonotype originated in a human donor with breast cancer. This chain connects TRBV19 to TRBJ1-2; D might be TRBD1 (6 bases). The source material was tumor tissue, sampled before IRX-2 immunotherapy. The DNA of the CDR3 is TGTGCCAGTAGTCCGGGACACATAAACTATGGCTACACCTTC. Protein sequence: CASSPGHINYGYTF.